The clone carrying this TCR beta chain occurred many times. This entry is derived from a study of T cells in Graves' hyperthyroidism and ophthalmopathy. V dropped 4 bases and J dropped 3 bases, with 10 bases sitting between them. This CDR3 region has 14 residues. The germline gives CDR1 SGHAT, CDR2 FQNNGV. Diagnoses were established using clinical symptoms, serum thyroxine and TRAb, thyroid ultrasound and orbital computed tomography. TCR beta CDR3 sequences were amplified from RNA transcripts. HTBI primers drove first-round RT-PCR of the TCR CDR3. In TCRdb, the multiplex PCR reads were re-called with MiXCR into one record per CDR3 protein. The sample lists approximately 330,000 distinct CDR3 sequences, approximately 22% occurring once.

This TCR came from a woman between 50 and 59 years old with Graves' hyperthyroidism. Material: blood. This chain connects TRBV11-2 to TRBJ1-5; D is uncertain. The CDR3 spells CASSSNSFNQPQHF. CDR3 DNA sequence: TGTGCCAGCAGCTCTAACAGCTTCAATCAGCCCCAGCATTTT.